This T cell receptor (beta chain) was profiled in a study of blood T cells in healthy people across ages (dated by TCRdb to the mid-2010s). For context, the study as a whole: In model experiments, roughly one uniquely barcoded TCR beta cDNA molecule per two T cells was captured by template switching. Using deep sequencing normalized with unique cDNA molecular identifiers, the study measured how TCR beta repertoire diversity changes with age. The donors were divided into four age groups: young (average approximately 16 years), middle-aged (over 35), aged (around 67) and long-lived (roughly 82). To avoid experimental bias, donors of different ages were distributed randomly across sequencing lanes. Using the same blood draw, the study looked at two additional independent replicas of 1 million unique cDNA reads for two donors, one aged 18 to 30 and the other aged 80 or older.

As concerns this clonotype: Its specific antigen is unknown. No qualities accompany the bases; no much larger clone lies one base away.

The germline V gene gives CDR1 as SQVTM and CDR2 as ANQGSEA. Trimming takes 4 bases from V and 2 bases from J, and the germline ends sit 8 bases apart. Spanning cysteine to phenylalanine, the CDR3 consists of 12 amino acids. Just CDR3 DNA is preserved here, 36 bases in frame from base 1. The donors were under 40 Caucasian individuals from Russia, aged 6 to 90 years, who were systemically healthy. Each donor gave roughly 9 milliliters of peripheral blood, drawn into EDTA-treated Vacutainer tubes. Ficoll-Paque density-gradient centrifugation was used to isolate PBMCs, with at least 6 million per sample. Total RNA, at least 5 micrograms per sample, was extracted from PBMCs with Trizol reagent. For every donor, flow cytometry on a PBMC aliquot measured the percentage of naive CD45RAhigh/CD27high T cells. Beyond this particular receptor, the publication reports: Estimates of total diversity based on one million sequenced T cells were regarded as lower bounds and as underestimates. Because donor CMV infection status was unknown, age-related changes in expanded clonotypes were potentially confounded. Compared with the aged group, the long-lived group had more naive CD4+ T cells, fewer expanded clones and increased TCR diversity, suggesting age selection. Since profiling was done on bulk unsorted PBMCs, naive and antigen-experienced compartments could not be conclusively compared. Observed TCR beta diversity per million T cells fell roughly linearly with age, and a significant reduction was already apparent by age about 43. A strong correlation was found between observed TCR beta diversity and the percentage of naive T cells measured by flow cytometry.

Library preparation used 5' RACE. Sequenced using an Illumina HiSeq 2500. A second PCR of about 6 to 11 cycles was performed with a sample-barcoded 5' primer and a J-beta primer mix. Each TCR beta cDNA molecule received a unique molecular identifier from a template-switch 5' adaptor carrying 12 random nucleotides. At least 2.5 million CDR3-containing paired-end reads were obtained from each sample. First-strand cDNA was synthesized from all RNA with the Mint cDNA synthesis kit, primed by a TRBC-specific oligonucleotide. Following uracil-DNA glycosylase treatment, a first 18-cycle PCR with universal primers M1SS and BC2_uni_R was performed on all cDNA. Per the authors' processing: Each sample was normalized by randomly selecting 1 million high-quality reads, each carrying a distinct molecular identifier. Reads with shared molecular identifiers were discarded instead of being binned into consensus sequences. MiTCR, run with a Q25 quality threshold and the strictest error-elimination algorithm, handled CDR3 identification, clonotype clustering and error correction. A nonparametric unseen species model with Euler transformation was used to estimate a lower bound on total TCR beta diversity. The public reads were reanalyzed by TCRdb: fastp trimming at Q25, MiXCR alignment, in-frame beta chains only. Rows with a matching CDR3 protein are joined into one entry that keeps the most common DNA and genes. In this record, the V and J calls reflect TCRdb's handling and not the investigators' own analysis. The sample table records approximately 820,000 distinct CDR3 sequences; around 43% of these occur just once. The ten largest make up roughly a fifth of the sample.

Sequenced material: blood. The receptor chain draws on TRBV29-1 and TRBJ1-2, with the D gene not confidently named. The receptor was isolated from a man in his sixties in good health. The DNA sequence reads TGCAGCGTTGTAAGACGGAACTATGGCTACACCTTC. This translates into CSVVRRNYGYTF. Here the CDR3 is joined to the reference TRBV29-1 and TRBJ1-2 genes, and the full variable domain is: SAVISQKPSRDICQRGTSLTIQCQVDSQVTMMFWYRQQPGQSLTLIATANQGSEATYESGFVIDKFPISRPNLTFSTLTVSNMSPEDSSIYLCSVVRRNYGYTFGSGTRLTVV.